The sequence of this TCR beta chain was determined in a study of blood T cell repertoires in COVID-19 (dated by TCRdb to 2019 to 2021). For context, the study as a whole: Collaborator samples came from the United States, Italy and Spain and covered acute and convalescent phases of COVID-19. The material from the prospective study consisted of cDNA or gDNA derived from T cells, B-cell-depleted T cells, or PBMCs. The dataset comprised deeply sampled blood TCRbeta repertoires from subjects exposed to, actively infected with, or recovered from COVID-19. The repertoires were released in a freely available public database meant as a resource for research on the immune response to SARS-CoV-2. The samples were drawn from two sources: the first 160 participants of the ongoing ImmuneRACE study, and fewer than 1,500 subjects contributed by 6 global collaborators. The sample metadata nearly always contained a de-identified subject ID, COVID-19 status, age in years and sex. Where HLA class I and class II types were available, the types were taken from metadata supplied by the sample provider, not from assay-based typing. Here is what the overall study found, with its caveats: Clinical and demographic metadata were provided uncurated, with the amount varying by source and participant.

The sample holds a few counts of this clone. Its antigen remains unidentified. Within one base of it there is no much larger clone, and no base qualities were kept. Collaborating institutions collected whole blood in K2EDTA tubes following their own protocols. For TCRbeta analysis, collaborators shipped samples as frozen whole blood, isolated PBMCs, or DNA extracted from either of those sample types. TCRbeta CDR3 regions were amplified from genomic DNA using the immunoSEQ Assay, a bias-controlled multiplex PCR. The source study handled its data this way. Within the assay, amplification of reference gene primers was used to estimate how many nucleated cells each sample contained. Sequence reads were collapsed and filtered to measure the absolute abundance of every unique TCRbeta CDR3 rearrangement. For each sample, productive Simpson clonality was calculated as the square root of Simpson's diversity index over productive rearrangements. This immuneACCESS table, as held by TCRdb, lists in-frame sequences with V and J called but not all clones. Of the missing ones, under half trace to an unresolved V gene in checked studies; the others have no known cause. The D gene and trimming were derived from the DNA, and the V and J assignments and clone size from that table. The sample has roughly 110,000 clones on record, roughly 83% of them singletons. The ten biggest clones cover 0.7% to 0.85% of the sample.

From the germline V gene, CDR1 is SGHTA and CDR2 is FQGNSA. The CDR3 starts with the cysteine, ends with the phenylalanine, and has 15 residues. Just CDR3 DNA is preserved here, 45 bases in frame from base 1. V lost 1 base and J lost 0 bases; the stretch between them is 9 bases long. The sequenced sample was peripheral blood. This receptor chain uses TRBV7-2 and TRBJ1-1; no D gene can be assigned with confidence. This TCR was recovered from a woman aged 70 to 79 with acute or convalescent COVID-19. Here is the DNA: TGTGCCAGCAGCTTAGGGGCAGGTATGAACACTGAAGCTTTCTTT. The translation is CASSLGAGMNTEAFF. Reference TRBV7-2 and TRBJ1-1 proteins supply the regions before and after the CDR3; the full variable domain is: GAGVSQSPSNKVTEKGKDVELRCDPISGHTALYWYRQSLGQGLEFLIYFQGNSAPDKSGLPSDRFSAERTGGSVSTLTIQRTQQEDSAVYLCASSLGAGMNTEAFFGQGTRLTVV.